Here is one T cell receptor (beta chain) with its context. Antigen unknown. This entry is derived from a study of early T cells in non-severe SARS-CoV-2 infection. Study in general: Bulk RNA taken from unsorted whole blood was sequenced, leaving chains unpaired.

The germline V and J ends were trimmed by 1 base and 2 bases, with 9 bases remaining between them. The CDR3 sequence is 15 residues long. Germline V gene sequence: CDR1 SNHLY, CDR2 FYNNEI. Tagging with unique molecular identifiers was applied to individual cDNA molecules. From the 5' RACE reads, TCRdb called clonotypes with MiXCR, one entry per CDR3 protein. This table has around 70,000 distinct CDR3 sequences, 12% appearing once. Overall study results and limits: Anti-spike CD8 specificities were favored by VDJdb matching, whose results missed private and CD4 specificities.

The chain joins TRBV2 to TRBJ1-3; a weak D match, TRBD1 (5 bases). Material for sequencing was whole blood. This clonotype was sampled from an adult who was a healthcare worker with PCR-confirmed SARS-CoV-2 infection or an uninfected control (not recorded which). The CDR3 DNA sequence: TGTGCCAGCAGTGAAGATAGCAGGGCTGGAAACACCATATATTTT. Translated: CASSEDSRAGNTIYF.